This TCR beta chain stems from a study of monozygotic twins with inflammatory bowel disease. TCRdb processed the 5' RACE reads again and assigns one entry to each CDR3 protein, with no DNA. Its table records about 160,000 distinct CDR3 sequences. The CDR3 is 19 residues long. Germline V gene sequence: CDR1 SGHAT, CDR2 FQNNGV. V gene TRBV11-2 combines with J gene TRBJ2-2; TCRdb's D call of TRBD2 is untestable without DNA. The TCR sequence derives from a human donor with ulcerative colitis or Crohn's disease, or a healthy co-twin of an affected twin (not recorded which). The sequenced material came from blood. CDR3 residues: CASSLVATSGGEYTGELFF.